This is a list of T cell receptor beta chains from one sample in a study of HIV-infected children after antiretroviral therapy interruption. MiXCR was run by TCRdb on the 3' RACE reads, yielding one entry per CDR3 protein. The table includes about 89,000 distinct CDR3 sequences, roughly 6.7% detected once. This specimen consisted of CD45RA+ CD4+ T cells from PBMCs, pooled from several time points, obtained from a donor given antiretroviral therapy, either interrupted or continuous. The receptors come from a pool of human donors with HIV. The CDR3 runs from the conserved cysteine through the conserved F or W. Fields, in order: V gene, D gene, clone size, J gene, CDR3 protein, CDR3 DNA. A D gene is named only where the DNA matches it firmly. Clone size is given for some rows only: seen once, a few or many times, or a class if the clone is expanded.

V: TRBV12-5; D: -; size: few; J: TRBJ2-7; CDR3: CASGLVLGTDYEQYF; DNA: TGTGCTAGTGGTTTGGTACTAGGAACGGACTACGAGCAGTACTTC
V: TRBV2; D: TRBD1; size: many; J: TRBJ1-2; CDR3: CASTTGDGYTF; DNA: TGTGCCAGCACGACAGGGGACGGCTACACCTTC
V: TRBV5-4; D: -; size: many; J: TRBJ2-4; CDR3: CASSRTGKNIQYF; DNA: TGTGCCAGCAGCAGGACGGGGAAAAACATTCAGTACTTC
V: TRBV4-2; D: TRBD2; size: many; J: TRBJ2-1; CDR3: CASSQDPPGTSGGSYNEQFF; DNA: TGTGCCAGCAGCCAAGATCCACCCGGGACTAGCGGGGGGTCCTACAATGAGCAGTTCTTC
V: TRBV3-1; D: -; size: many; J: TRBJ1-1; CDR3: CASSQGLGWENTEAFF; DNA: TGTGCCAGCAGCCAAGGGCTGGGCTGGGAGAACACTGAAGCTTTCTTT
V: TRBV19; D: -; size: many; J: TRBJ1-5; CDR3: CASSIVFKGQPQHF; DNA: TGTGCCAGTAGTATAGTTTTCAAAGGTCAGCCCCAGCATTTT
V: TRBV11-3; D: -; size: many; J: TRBJ2-6; CDR3: CASSPRGTGANVLTF; DNA: TGTGCCAGCAGCCCCAGGGGAACTGGGGCCAACGTCCTGACTTTC
V: TRBV11-2; D: -; size: few; J: TRBJ2-5; CDR3: CASSFIDRETQYF; DNA: TGTGCCAGCAGCTTTATTGACAGAGAGACCCAGTACTTC
V: TRBV6-5; D: -; size: many; J: TRBJ2-7; CDR3: CASSGRGAGSSYEQYF; DNA: TGTGCCAGCAGTGGCCGGGGGGCGGGAAGTTCCTACGAGCAGTACTTC
V: TRBV3-1; D: TRBD2; size: few; J: TRBJ2-5; CDR3: CASSLGLAGFETQYF; DNA: TGTGCCAGCAGCCTCGGACTAGCGGGTTTTGAGACCCAGTACTTC
V: TRBV18; D: -; size: many; J: TRBJ2-7; CDR3: CASQRQAYEQYF; DNA: TGTGCCAGCCAACGACAGGCCTACGAGCAGTACTTC
V: TRBV29-1; D: -; size: many; J: TRBJ1-1; CDR3: CSVGVTGRSNTEAFF; DNA: TGCAGCGTTGGGGTCACGGGACGCTCGAACACTGAAGCTTTCTTT
V: TRBV7-3; D: TRBD1; size: many; J: TRBJ2-6; CDR3: CASSSQGALFGANVLTF; DNA: TGTGCCAGCAGCTCACAGGGGGCACTGTTTGGGGCCAACGTCCTGACTTTC
V: TRBV30; D: -; size: -; J: TRBJ1-1; CDR3: CASPKQGNPAEAFF; DNA: TGTGCCTCCCCGAAGCAGGGGAATCCAGCTGAAGCTTTCTTT
V: TRBV3-1; D: -; size: many; J: TRBJ2-7; CDR3: CASSQVTGAYEQYF; DNA: TGTGCCAGCAGCCAAGTGACGGGGGCCTACGAGCAGTACTTC
V: TRBV7-2; D: -; size: -; J: TRBJ2-3; CDR3: CASSLVLGQRTDTQYF; DNA: TGTGCCAGCAGCTTAGTTCTAGGGCAACGCACAGATACGCAGTATTTT
V: TRBV3-1; D: TRBD2; size: -; J: TRBJ2-7; CDR3: CASSQASGGSREQYF; DNA: TGTGCCAGCAGCCAAGCTAGCGGGGGGTCGAGAGAGCAGTACTTC
V: TRBV20-1; D: -; size: many; J: TRBJ2-7; CDR3: CSAHQFSSYEQYF; DNA: TGCAGTGCTCACCAATTCAGCTCCTACGAGCAGTACTTC
V: TRBV29-1; D: -; size: many; J: TRBJ2-6; CDR3: CSVGTLSSGANVLTF; DNA: TGCAGCGTTGGGACATTGAGCTCTGGGGCCAACGTCCTGACTTTC
V: TRBV7-2; D: TRBD1; size: many; J: TRBJ2-7; CDR3: CASSLVQGATYEQYF; DNA: TGTGCCAGCAGTCTAGTACAGGGGGCCACCTACGAGCAGTACTTC
V: TRBV30; D: -; size: many; J: TRBJ1-1; CDR3: CAWSAGGTEAFF; DNA: TGTGCCTGGAGTGCGGGGGGCACTGAAGCTTTCTTT
V: TRBV7-9; D: -; size: many; J: TRBJ2-3; CDR3: CASSLIRTDTQYF; DNA: TGTGCCAGCAGCTTAATCCGCACAGATACGCAGTATTTT
V: TRBV30; D: -; size: many; J: TRBJ2-1; CDR3: CAWSGFRAREQFF; DNA: TGTGCCTGGAGCGGATTTCGGGCGCGGGAGCAGTTCTTC
V: TRBV28; D: TRBD2; size: many; J: TRBJ2-7; CDR3: CASPVPPAGGRNEQYF; DNA: TGTGCCAGTCCCGTCCCTCCAGCGGGGGGGCGGAACGAGCAGTACTTC
V: TRBV7-9; D: TRBD2; size: many; J: TRBJ2-5; CDR3: CASSLATLAGVYQETQYF; DNA: TGTGCCAGCAGCTTAGCGACCCTAGCGGGAGTGTACCAAGAGACCCAGTACTTC
V: TRBV9; D: TRBD2; size: -; J: TRBJ2-3; CDR3: CASSSKSSGGYTDTQYF; DNA: TGTGCCAGCAGCTCGAAATCTAGCGGGGGTTACACAGATACGCAGTATTTT
V: TRBV7-9; D: -; size: many; J: TRBJ1-5; CDR3: CASSLVWDQPQHF; DNA: TGTGCCAGCAGCTTAGTATGGGATCAGCCCCAGCATTTT
V: TRBV11-2; D: TRBD2; size: -; J: TRBJ2-3; CDR3: CASSDWKRGRGDTQYF; DNA: TGTGCCAGCAGCGACTGGAAGCGGGGGAGGGGAGATACGCAGTATTTT
V: TRBV15; D: -; size: many; J: TRBJ2-2; CDR3: CATSRDRVTGELFF; DNA: TGTGCCACCAGCAGAGATCGGGTCACCGGGGAGCTGTTTTTT
V: TRBV20-1; D: TRBD1; size: few; J: TRBJ1-5; CDR3: CSAPGQGNSNQPQHF; DNA: TGCAGTGCCCCCGGACAGGGAAATAGCAATCAGCCCCAGCATTTT
V: TRBV5-1; D: -; size: many; J: TRBJ1-4; CDR3: CASSSGGNNEKLFF; DNA: TGCGCCAGCAGCTCGGGGGGAAATAATGAAAAACTGTTTTTT
V: TRBV11-2; D: TRBD2; size: many; J: TRBJ2-7; CDR3: CASSHLAGGPREQYF; DNA: TGTGCCAGCAGTCATCTAGCGGGAGGGCCGAGGGAGCAGTACTTC
V: TRBV24-1; D: -; size: many; J: TRBJ2-7; CDR3: CATLPVWAKPYEQYF; DNA: TGTGCCACCTTGCCAGTATGGGCGAAGCCCTACGAGCAGTACTTC
V: TRBV15; D: -; size: few; J: TRBJ1-2; CDR3: CATSSHRDNYTF; DNA: TGTGCCACCAGCAGCCACAGGGATAACTACACCTTC
V: TRBV7-8; D: -; size: few; J: TRBJ2-7; CDR3: CASSLGSYYEQYF; DNA: TGTGCCAGCAGCCTCGGATCATATTACGAGCAGTACTTC
V: TRBV15; D: -; size: many; J: TRBJ2-7; CDR3: CATSYQTGSYEQYF; DNA: TGTGCCACCAGCTACCAGACAGGATCCTACGAGCAGTACTTC
V: TRBV12-3/TRBV12-4; D: -; size: many; J: TRBJ1-1; CDR3: CASSLKITGRNTEAFF; DNA: TGTGCCAGCAGTTTAAAGATTACAGGGAGGAACACTGAAGCTTTCTTT
V: TRBV27; D: -; size: few; J: TRBJ1-5; CDR3: CASSLLGGSPVNQPQHF; DNA: TGTGCCAGCAGTTTACTTGGGGGGTCCCCCGTTAATCAGCCCCAGCATTTT
V: TRBV5-1; D: -; size: many; J: TRBJ2-3; CDR3: CASSLGMSTDTQYF; DNA: TGCGCCAGCAGCTTGGGGATGAGCACAGATACGCAGTATTTT
V: TRBV3-1; D: -; size: many; J: TRBJ2-7; CDR3: CASSQDDMREQYF; DNA: TGTGCCAGCAGCCAAGATGACATGCGCGAGCAGTACTTC
V: TRBV18; D: -; size: many; J: TRBJ2-5; CDR3: CASSQPEETQYF; DNA: TGTGCCAGCTCACAGCCAGAAGAGACCCAGTACTTC
V: TRBV7-3; D: -; size: many; J: TRBJ2-1; CDR3: CASSPDMSSYNEQFF; DNA: TGTGCCAGCAGCCCGGACATGAGCTCCTACAATGAGCAGTTCTTC
V: TRBV5-1; D: -; size: many; J: TRBJ2-3; CDR3: CASSPDSTDTQYF; DNA: TGCGCCAGCAGCCCGGACAGCACAGATACGCAGTATTTT
V: TRBV12-3/TRBV12-4; D: -; size: -; J: TRBJ2-7; CDR3: CASRDSLGEQYF; DNA: TGTGCCAGCAGGGACAGCCTCGGCGAGCAGTACTTC
V: TRBV6-1; D: TRBD2; size: few; J: TRBJ2-2; CDR3: CASSAGAGTGPGELFF; DNA: TGTGCCAGCAGTGCGGGAGCGGGGACGGGTCCCGGGGAGCTGTTTTTT
V: TRBV29-1; D: TRBD1; size: few; J: TRBJ1-4; CDR3: CSVDQGAGEKLFF; DNA: TGCAGCGTTGATCAGGGGGCCGGAGAAAAACTGTTTTTT